A single sample gave rise to the 21 T cell receptor beta chains below, sequenced in a study of blood T cell repertoires in COVID-19. Some clones are missing from TCRdb's copy, which holds only in-frame ones; the method was immunoSEQ multiplex PCR. Of 250,000 to 350,000 clones listed, 85% to 90% are singletons. Sequencing was carried out using PBMCs or T cells enriched from blood (not recorded which). These receptors were collected from a woman aged 18-29 years with acute COVID-19.

The rearrangement joins TRBV7-3 to TRBJ2-2; TRBD2 aligns across 12 bases. J lost 6 bases, V lost 1 base, and 3 bases had no gene match. This CDR3 has 16 residues. The V gene's germline CDR1 is SGHTA and CDR2 FQGTGA. The CDR3 DNA reads as TGTGCCAGCAGCTTAAGGTCTAGCGGGAGGGCCGGGGAGCTGTTTTTT. Translating it yields CASSLRSSGRAGELFF.

The rearrangement joins TRBV9 to TRBJ2-1; TRBD2 matches 7 bases. V trimming: 0 bases; J trimming: 3 bases; junction bases outside the gene matches: 12. Germline V gives CDR1 SGDLS, CDR2 YYNGEE. The CDR3 runs 18 residues. The CDR3 sequence is CASSVEVVAGGLYNEQFF. CDR3 bases: TGTGCCAGCAGCGTAGAGGTTGTAGCGGGTGGCCTCTACAATGAGCAGTTCTTC.

This chain joins TRBV18 and TRBJ1-1; no firm D call. Trimming removed 5 bases at V and 6 bases at J, with 10 bases between. Germline-derived CDR1 and CDR2 are KGHSH and LQKENI. This CDR3 has 12 residues. CDR3 loop: CASSAGQAEAFF. The CDR3 coding sequence is TGTGCCAGCTCAGCTGGTCAGGCTGAAGCTTTCTTT. Supplemented by reference TRBV18 and TRBJ1-1, the full variable domain reads NAGVMQNPRHLVRRRGQEARLRCSPMKGHSHVYWYRQLPEEGLKFMVYLQKENIIDESGMPKERFSAEFPKEGPSILRIQQVVRGDSAAYFCASSAGQAEAFFGQGTRLTVV.

The rearrangement links TRBV4-2 to TRBJ1-1, with no clear D. The CDR3 consists of 15 residues. Looked up from germline, CDR1 is LGHNA and CDR2 is YNFKEQ. Trimming took off 0 bases at V and 3 bases at J, with 11 bases between the two ends. CDR3 residues: CASSQDGNGHTEAFF. For the CDR3, the DNA is TGTGCCAGCAGCCAAGATGGTAACGGTCACACTGAAGCTTTCTTT.

V usage is TRBV18 and J usage is TRBJ2-5, with D possibly TRBD1 on 6 matching bases. V was cut by 6 bases and J by 5 bases, with 31 bases left in between. CDR1 KGHSH and CDR2 LQKENI come from the germline V gene. This CDR3 is built from 19 residues. The CDR3 DNA reads as TGTGCCAGCTCCCCTCAACATGGGGACACCTATTTGGTAGGGGAGACCCAGTACTTC. It is translated as CASSPQHGDTYLVGETQYF.

This rearrangement joins TRBV10-1 to TRBJ2-3; 7 nucleotides align to TRBD2. Trimming at V came to 4 bases and at J to 2 bases, leaving 6 bases not matched to a gene. Germline assignment: CDR1 WNHNN and CDR2 SYGVQD (reference sequence). The CDR3 covers 15 residues. The CDR3 DNA reads TGCGCCAGCAGTGGGCGGGAGCTCTACACAGATACGCAGTATTTT. It codes for CASSGRELYTDTQYF.

Only a few counts were recorded for this clone. The J gene is TRBJ1-2, the V gene TRBV7-9; 8 nucleotides align to TRBD1. V was pared by 4 bases and J by 0 bases, with 7 bases of the junction left unmatched. The CDR3 is 16 residues long. Germline assignment: CDR1 SEHNR and CDR2 FQNEAQ (reference sequence). The CDR3 DNA reads TGTGCCAGCAGCTCTTCTTCACAGGGGGCTAACTATGGCTACACCTTC. It translates to CASSSSSQGANYGYTF.

This sequence joins TRBV4-2 and TRBJ2-7, with D perhaps matching TRBD2 (6 bases). The CDR3 has 16 residues. From germline, CDR1 is LGHNA and CDR2 YNFKEQ. V was trimmed by 0 bases and J by 1 base, leaving 13 bases between them. In DNA, the CDR3 is TGTGCCAGCAGCCAAGAAGCTAGCGTTTCATCCTACGAGCAGTACTTC. As protein: CASSQEASVSSYEQYF.

The chain recombines TRBV6-5 with TRBJ2-3; TRBD2 agrees at 7 bases. The CDR3 is 15 residues long. Germline lookup yields CDR1 MNHEY and CDR2 SVGAGI. J lost 5 bases, V lost 1 base, and 6 bases had no gene match. CDR3 DNA sequence: TGTGCCAGCAGTTACTTGGCGGGAGCAGGAGATACGCAGTATTTT. Encoded protein: CASSYLAGAGDTQYF.

This chain connects TRBV19 to TRBJ2-7; perhaps TRBD2 as D (5 bases). The length of the CDR3 is 14 residues. Germline V gene lookup returns CDR1 LNHDA and CDR2 SQIVND (reference sequence). V was cut by 6 bases and J by 1 base, with 13 bases left in between. This CDR3 is CASRADEGSYEQYF. The CDR3 coding sequence is TGTGCCAGTAGGGCCGACGAGGGATCCTACGAGCAGTACTTC.

CDR3 sequence reads: CASSPSLLTSGSRDEQFF. Here the CDR3 DNA reads TGCGCCAGCAGCCCCTCCCTCTTGACTAGCGGGAGTCGCGATGAGCAGTTCTTC. The rearrangement uses TRBV10-2 and TRBJ2-1; 12 bases align to TRBD2. Looked up from germline, CDR1 is WSHSY and CDR2 is SAAADI. The CDR3 has 18 amino acids. V trimming: 6 bases; J trimming: 8 bases; junction bases outside the gene matches: 17.

This chain joins TRBV10-1 and TRBJ2-1, with 8 bases fitting TRBD1. CDR1 WNHNN and CDR2 SYGVQD come from the germline V gene (reference sequence). This CDR3 comprises 14 residues. V lost 5 bases to trimming and J lost 6 bases; unmatched junction nucleotides: 6. DNA of the CDR3: TGCGCCAGCAGTCTGACAGGGGTTGGCAATGAGCAGTTCTTC. Translated: CASSLTGVGNEQFF.

The V gene is TRBV5-1, the J gene TRBJ2-1; D might be TRBD1 (5 bases). The CDR3 contains 17 residues. Germline assignment: CDR1 SGHRS and CDR2 YFSETQ. The germline V and J ends were trimmed by 0 bases and 6 bases, with 19 bases remaining between them. The CDR3 is CASSLADYPKGANEQFF. Here the CDR3 DNA reads TGCGCCAGCAGCTTGGCCGATTACCCCAAAGGGGCCAATGAGCAGTTCTTC.

This chain joins TRBV5-4 and TRBJ2-3; tentatively, D is TRBD2 (6 bases). V was clipped by 1 base and J by 0 bases, with 9 bases between them. CDR1 and CDR2 from the germline V gene are SGHNT and YYREEE (reference sequence). CDR3 length: 15 residues. The CDR3 sequence is CASSLTSGSTDTQYF. Written as DNA, the CDR3 is TGTGCCAGCAGCTTGACCAGCGGGAGCACAGATACGCAGTATTTT.

This sequence joins TRBV19 and TRBJ2-1; 9 bases agree with TRBD2. V was pared by 5 bases and J by 4 bases, with 6 bases of the junction left unmatched. Looked up from germline, CDR1 is LNHDA and CDR2 is SQIVND (reference sequence). CDR3 length: 15 amino acids. For the CDR3, the DNA is TGTGCCAGTAGTCCTGGGACTAGCCAGTACAATGAGCAGTTCTTC. Translating it yields CASSPGTSQYNEQFF.

CDR3 loop: CAWSVGLAGGWGEQFF. The CDR3 bases are TGTGCCTGGAGTGTAGGTCTAGCGGGAGGCTGGGGTGAGCAGTTCTTC. The chain joins TRBV30 to TRBJ2-1, with 11 bases that match TRBD2. There are 16 residues in the CDR3. Per the germline V gene, CDR1 is GTSNPN and CDR2 is SVGIG (reference sequence). The V and J ends lost 0 bases and 9 bases, in that order; junction bases with no gene match: 10.

The table lists this clone with a few counts. The rearrangement joins TRBV7-8 to TRBJ2-2; D gene ambiguous. The germline gives CDR1 SGHVS, CDR2 FQNEAQ. Trimming shortened V by 7 bases and J by 9 bases, and 18 bases separated the two germline ends. The CDR3 is 14 residues long. The chain's CDR3 is CASTLGSSRRELFF. The CDR3 DNA is TGTGCCAGCACCCTCGGGTCGTCCCGTAGGGAGCTGTTTTTT.

The chain links TRBV5-1 to TRBJ2-5; 7 bases fit TRBD2. Germline assignment: CDR1 SGHRS and CDR2 YFSETQ. The CDR3 extends over 14 amino acids. The V and J ends lost 6 bases and 5 bases, in that order; junction bases with no gene match: 10. The CDR3 sequence is CASTGDYRLETQYF. Written as DNA, the CDR3 is TGCGCCAGCACCGGGGACTACCGGCTGGAGACCCAGTACTTC.

The chain is built from TRBV14 and TRBJ2-1; TRBD2 matches at 10 bases. J was trimmed by 4 bases and V by 3 bases; bases with no gene match: 3. Germline V CDR1 and CDR2: SGHDN, FVKESK. This CDR3 contains 15 residues. CDR3 nucleotide sequence: TGTGCCAGCAGCCAGCTAGCGGGAGCATACAATGAGCAGTTCTTC. This encodes CASSQLAGAYNEQFF.

The CDR3 loop reads CASSDSGTSGYNEQFF. The DNA of the CDR3 is TGCGCCAGCAGTGATTCGGGGACTAGCGGTTACAATGAGCAGTTCTTC. The chain combines TRBV10-1 with TRBJ2-1; TRBD2 agrees at 11 bases. CDR1 and CDR2 from the germline V gene are WNHNN and SYGVQD (reference sequence). This CDR3 contains 16 residues. The trim removed 3 bases at V and 4 bases at J, leaving 5 bases unmatched.

The table lists this clone with a count of one. The V and J genes are TRBV18 and TRBJ1-2; D uncertain. Trimming shortened V by 3 bases and J by 4 bases, and 12 bases separated the two germline ends. The CDR3 length is 14 residues. Germline V gives CDR1 KGHSH, CDR2 LQKENI. CDR3 loop: CASSPEQPPYGYTF. The DNA for the CDR3 is TGTGCCAGCTCACCGGAACAGCCCCCCTATGGCTACACCTTC.